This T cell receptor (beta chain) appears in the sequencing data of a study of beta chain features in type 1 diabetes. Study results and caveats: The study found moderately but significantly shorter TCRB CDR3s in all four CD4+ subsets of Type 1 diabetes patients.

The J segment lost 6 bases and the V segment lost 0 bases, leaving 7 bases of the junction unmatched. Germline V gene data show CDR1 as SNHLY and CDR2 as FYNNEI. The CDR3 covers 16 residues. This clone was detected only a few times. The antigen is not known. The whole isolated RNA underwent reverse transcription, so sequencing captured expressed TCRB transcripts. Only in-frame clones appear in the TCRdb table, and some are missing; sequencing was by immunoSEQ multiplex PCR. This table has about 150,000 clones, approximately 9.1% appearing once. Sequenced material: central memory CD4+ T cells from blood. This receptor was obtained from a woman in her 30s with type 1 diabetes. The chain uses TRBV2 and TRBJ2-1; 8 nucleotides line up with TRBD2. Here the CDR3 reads CASSEAKREPFNEQFF. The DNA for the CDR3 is TGTGCCAGCAGTGAAGCAAAGCGGGAGCCATTCAATGAGCAGTTCTTC.